This paragraph covers one TCR beta chain sequence. V was pared by 0 bases and J by 5 bases, with 13 bases between. CDR1 is SQVTM, CDR2 ANQGSEA, per germline. There are 14 residues in the CDR3. Original methodology: Estimation of nucleated cell counts was performed using reference gene primer amplification. TCRdb keeps only in-frame clones here, not all; method: immunoSEQ multiplex PCR. That table furnishes V, J and clone size, whereas the DNA furnished D and trimming. Among fewer than 300,000 clones listed, 83% were seen once. The data stem from a study of blood T cell repertoires in COVID-19. Study in general: Italy, Spain and the United States were the sources of the convalescent and acute COVID-19 samples. T cells, B-cell-depleted T cells, or PBMCs provided the cDNA or gDNA that served as material.

The source material was peripheral blood. The V gene is TRBV29-1, the J gene TRBJ2-5; no clear D gene. This clonotype originated in a woman aged 50 to 65 who had recovered from COVID-19. The CDR3 bases are TGCAGCGTTGAAGATTGGCCCCGGCGGGAGACCCAGTACTTC. It specifies CSVEDWPRRETQYF. The complete variable domain, with remaining parts taken from reference TRBV29-1 and TRBJ2-5, reads SAVISQKPSRDICQRGTSLTIQCQVDSQVTMMFWYRQQPGQSLTLIATANQGSEATYESGFVIDKFPISRPNLTFSTLTVSNMSPEDSSIYLCSVEDWPRRETQYFGPGTRLLVL.